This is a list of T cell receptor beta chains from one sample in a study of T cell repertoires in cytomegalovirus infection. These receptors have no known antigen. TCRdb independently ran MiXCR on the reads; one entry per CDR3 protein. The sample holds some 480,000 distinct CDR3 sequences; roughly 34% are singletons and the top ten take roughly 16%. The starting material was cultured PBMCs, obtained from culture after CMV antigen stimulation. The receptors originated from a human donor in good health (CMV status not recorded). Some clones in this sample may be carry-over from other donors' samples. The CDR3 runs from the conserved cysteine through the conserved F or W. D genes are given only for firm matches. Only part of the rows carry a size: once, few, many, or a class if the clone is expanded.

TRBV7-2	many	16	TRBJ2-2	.	TGTGCCAGCAGCTTAGCGCCCTGGACGAACACCGGGGAGCTGTTTTTT	CASSLAPWTNTGELFF
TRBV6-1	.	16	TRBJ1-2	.	TGTGCCAGCAGTGAAGCCAAGTTTGGCCCTAAGTCTGGCTACACCTTC	CASSEAKFGPKSGYTF
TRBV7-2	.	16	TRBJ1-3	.	TGTGCCAGCAGCTTAGTCGGGGCTTCTTCTGGAAACACCATATATTTT	CASSLVGASSGNTIYF
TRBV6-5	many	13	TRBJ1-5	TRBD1	TGTGCCAGCAGCGGGACAGGCGGGCAGCCCCAGCATTTT	CASSGTGGQPQHF
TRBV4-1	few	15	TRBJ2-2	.	TGCGCCAGCAGCCAGGGACACATGAACACCGGGGAGCTGTTTTTT	CASSQGHMNTGELFF
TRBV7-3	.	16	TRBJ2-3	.	TGTGCCAGCAGCCGTCAGGAAAGGGCAAGGGCGGATACGCAGTCTTTT	CASSRQERARADTQSF
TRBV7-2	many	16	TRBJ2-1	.	TGTGCCAGCAGCTTTGCGGGGCACAACTCCTACAATGAGCAGTTCTTC	CASSFAGHNSYNEQFF
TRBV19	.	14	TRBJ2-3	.	TGTGCCAGTAGTATAAACGCCGTGGCAGATACGCAGTATTTT	CASSINAVADTQYF
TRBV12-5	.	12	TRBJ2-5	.	TGTGCTAGTGGTTTGGATAAGACCCTCGCCGACTTC	CASGLDKTLADF
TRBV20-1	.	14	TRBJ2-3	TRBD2	TGCAGTGCTGGAGGACTAGCGGGAGCCGATACGCAGTATTTT	CSAGGLAGADTQYF